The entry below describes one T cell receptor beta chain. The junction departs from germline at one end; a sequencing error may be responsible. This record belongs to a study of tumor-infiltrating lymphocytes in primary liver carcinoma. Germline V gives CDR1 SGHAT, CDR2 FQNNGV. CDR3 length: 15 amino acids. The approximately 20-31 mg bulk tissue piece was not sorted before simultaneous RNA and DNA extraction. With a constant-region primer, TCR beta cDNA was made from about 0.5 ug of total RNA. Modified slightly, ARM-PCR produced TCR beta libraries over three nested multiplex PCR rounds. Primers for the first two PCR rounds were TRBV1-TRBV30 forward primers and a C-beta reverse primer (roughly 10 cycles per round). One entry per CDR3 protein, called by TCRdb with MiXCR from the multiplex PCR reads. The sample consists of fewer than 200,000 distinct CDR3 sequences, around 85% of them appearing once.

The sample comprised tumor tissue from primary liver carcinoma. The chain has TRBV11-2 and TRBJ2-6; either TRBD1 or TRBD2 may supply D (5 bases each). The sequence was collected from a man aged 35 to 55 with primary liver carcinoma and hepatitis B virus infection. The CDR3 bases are TGTGTCACCCAGCGGCCGCGTTCTGGGGCCAACCTCCTGACTTTC. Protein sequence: CVTQRPRSGANLLTF.